A single T cell receptor (beta chain) is shown here with its context. The CDR3 loop spans 15 amino acids. The V gene end was trimmed by 2 bases and the J gene end by 2 bases; junction bases not matched to a gene: 4. The germline gives CDR1 MNHNY, CDR2 SVGAGI (reference sequence). These data belong to a study of graft-versus-host responses after intestinal transplantation. Here immunoSEQ multiplex PCR was the method, and the copy in TCRdb shows in-frame clones only, minus some. The table has approximately 14,000 clones, 87% seen once. The V and J genes are TRBV6-6 and TRBJ2-7; the match to TRBD1 covers 9 bases. The sample consisted of bone marrow, taken around 120 days after intestinal transplantation. The clonotype originates from a human patient who received an intestinal transplant, so some T cells may come from the graft donor. The CDR3 nucleotides read TGTGCCAGCAGTTACCAAGGGACAGGGACCTACGAGCAGTACTTC. Translation gives CASSYQGTGTYEQYF.